A selection of T cell receptor beta chains follows, all from one sample in a study of T cell repertoires in cytomegalovirus infection. TCRdb redid the calling of the reads with MiXCR, one entry per CDR3 protein. The data show 250,000 or so distinct CDR3 sequences, with approximately 17% seen just once and approximately 51% held by the top ten. Sequences were obtained from CD8+ T cells from PBMCs. The receptors derive from a human donor in good health (CMV status not recorded). Some clones in this sample may be carry-over from other donors' samples. CDR3s include the opening cysteine and the closing phenylalanine or tryptophan. A D gene is named only where the DNA matches it firmly. The size of a clone is reported for some rows only, either as once, few or many, or as a class for expanded clones.

D	V	J	size	CDR3	DNA
-	TRBV20-1	TRBJ2-7	few	CSADVGQFYEQYF	TGCAGTGCTGATGTCGGACAGTTTTACGAGCAGTACTTC
-	TRBV6-1	TRBJ2-1	many	CASTPSEFLSYNEQFF	TGTGCCAGCACCCCGAGTGAGTTTCTCTCCTACAATGAGCAGTTCTTC
TRBD2	TRBV19	TRBJ2-1	-	CASSVGGASYNEQFF	TGTGCCAGTAGTGTCGGGGGGGCCTCCTACAATGAGCAGTTCTTC
TRBD1	TRBV12-3/TRBV12-4	TRBJ2-5	-	CASWDRAQETQYF	TGTGCCAGCTGGGACAGGGCTCAAGAGACCCAGTACTTC
TRBD1	TRBV29-1	TRBJ2-7	many	CSVHIQGTGYEQYF	TGCAGCGTGCACATACAGGGGACGGGATACGAGCAGTACTTC
-	TRBV28	TRBJ1-5	-	CASSFYGGELLNQPQHF	TGTGCCAGCAGTTTTTACGGGGGGGAGCTTCTCAATCAGCCCCAGCATTTT
TRBD1	TRBV4-1	TRBJ1-6	many	CASSQGRDSNSPLHF	TGCGCCAGCAGCCAAGGCCGGGACAGTAATTCACCCCTCCACTTT
TRBD2	TRBV15	TRBJ2-7	few	CATSFPGTNSYEQYF	TGTGCCACCAGCTTTCCCGGGACTAACTCCTACGAGCAGTACTTC
TRBD1	TRBV5-5	TRBJ1-5	-	CASSRHTGDNQPQHF	TGTGCCAGCAGCCGCCACACAGGGGACAATCAGCCCCAGCATTTT
-	TRBV10-3	TRBJ1-3	many	CAISASFGQSGGNTIYF	TGTGCCATCAGTGCTAGTTTTGGACAGTCGGGGGGAAACACCATATATTTT
TRBD2	TRBV13	TRBJ2-7	-	CASSSGGEGNEQYF	TGTGCCAGCAGCTCGGGGGGAGAGGGGAACGAGCAGTACTTC
-	TRBV7-2	TRBJ2-2	many	CASTYRADGELFF	TGTGCCAGCACCTACAGAGCGGACGGGGAGCTGTTTTTT
TRBD2	TRBV12-5	TRBJ2-1	-	CASGERGPYNEQFF	TGTGCTAGTGGGGAGCGGGGCCCCTACAATGAGCAGTTCTTC
TRBD1	TRBV29-1	TRBJ1-2	-	CSVPNRGNYGYTF	TGCAGCGTACCCAACAGGGGAAACTATGGCTACACCTTC
-	TRBV28	TRBJ2-4	many	CASTKDLAKNIQYF	TGTGCCAGCACCAAAGATCTAGCCAAAAACATTCAGTACTTC